The clone carrying this T cell receptor beta chain was counted a few times. This CDR3 contains 15 residues. V was pared by 6 bases and J by 1 base, with 4 bases of the junction left unmatched. The germline gives CDR1 SNHLY, CDR2 FYNNEI. The sample belongs to a study of early T cells in non-severe SARS-CoV-2 infection. For the study at large: Unsorted whole blood bulk RNA was sequenced, with unpaired chains.

One entry per CDR3 protein, called by TCRdb with MiXCR from the 5' RACE reads. The sample contains just over 80,000 distinct CDR3 sequences, about 13% of which appear only once. The origin of this receptor is an adult who was a healthcare worker with PCR-confirmed SARS-CoV-2 infection or an uninfected control (not recorded which). The chain links TRBV2 to TRBJ1-5; 9 bases line up with TRBD1. Material: whole blood. The CDR3 nucleotides are TGTGCCAGCAGAGGCGGGACAGGGAGCAATCAGCCCCAGCATTTT. Translating gives CASRGGTGSNQPQHF.